This T cell receptor beta chain was recorded in a study of beta chain features in type 1 diabetes. cDNA synthesis used the whole RNA isolate, giving expressed TCRB sequences. Measured with immunoSEQ multiplex PCR; TCRdb has only the in-frame clones, and not every one. Among 120,000 to 150,000 clones listed, 6.9% were seen once. From germline, CDR1 is SGHTA and CDR2 FQGTGA. V lost 1 base and J lost 0, with 11 bases in between. The CDR3 runs 16 residues. The rearrangement links TRBV7-3 to TRBJ2-3, with D maybe TRBD2 (5 bases). The origin of this receptor is a young woman in good health. Sequencing input: central memory CD4+ T cells from blood. The CDR3 is CASSLMGADSTDTQYF. In DNA, the CDR3 is TGTGCCAGCAGCTTAATGGGAGCGGATAGCACAGATACGCAGTATTTT.